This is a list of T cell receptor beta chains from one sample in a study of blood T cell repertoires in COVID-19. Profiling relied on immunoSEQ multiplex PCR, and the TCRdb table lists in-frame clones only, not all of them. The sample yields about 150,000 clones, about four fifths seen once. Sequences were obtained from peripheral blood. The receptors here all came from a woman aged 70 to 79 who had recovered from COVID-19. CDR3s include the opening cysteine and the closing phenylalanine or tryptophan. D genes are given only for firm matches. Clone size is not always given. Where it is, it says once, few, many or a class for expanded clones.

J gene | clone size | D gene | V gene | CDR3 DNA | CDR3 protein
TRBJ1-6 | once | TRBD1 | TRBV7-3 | TGTGCCAGCGGACAGGGGCATAATTCACCCCTCCACTTT | CASGQGHNSPLHF
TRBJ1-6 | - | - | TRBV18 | TGTGCCAGCTCACCACCGGGGAGCCTGAATTCACCCCTCCACTTT | CASSPPGSLNSPLHF
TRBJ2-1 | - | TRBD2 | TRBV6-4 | TGTGCCAGCAGGGGAGGGTTCGATGAGCAGTTCTTC | CASRGGFDEQFF
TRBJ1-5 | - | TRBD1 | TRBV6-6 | TGTGCCAGCAGTTACGCGACAGGGAGGCAGCCCCAGCATTTT | CASSYATGRQPQHF
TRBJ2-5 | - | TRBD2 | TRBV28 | TGTGCCAGCAGTTTTCTAGGGGAGGGAGAGACCCAGTACTTC | CASSFLGEGETQYF
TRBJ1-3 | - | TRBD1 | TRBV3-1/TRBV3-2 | TGTGCCAGCAGCCCCGGGACAGCTGGAAACACCATATATTTT | CASSPGTAGNTIYF
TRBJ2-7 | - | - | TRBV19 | TGTGCCAGTAGTGTAACCGGGACAACCTACGAGCAGTACTTC | CASSVTGTTYEQYF
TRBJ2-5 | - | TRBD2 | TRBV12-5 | TGTGCTAGTGCCCCCTCGGGGGGAGCTGAGACCCAGTACTTC | CASAPSGGAETQYF
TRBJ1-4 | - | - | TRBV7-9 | TGTGCCAGCAGCTTAGACAGAAATGAAAAACTGTTTTTT | CASSLDRNEKLFF
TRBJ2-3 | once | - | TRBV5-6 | TGTGCCAGCAGCTTGAGGGGGACAGATACGCAGTATTTT | CASSLRGTDTQYF
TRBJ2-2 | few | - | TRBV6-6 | TGTGCCAGCAGTTCCCGGGGAGGGGGAACCGGGGAGCTGTTTTTT | CASSSRGGGTGELFF
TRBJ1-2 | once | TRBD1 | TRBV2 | TGTGCCGTAGGGACAGCTTCCCGCTTTGGGTATGGCTACACCTTC | CAVGTASRFGYGYTF
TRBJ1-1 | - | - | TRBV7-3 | TGTGCCAGCAGCTTACAGGGGAGAGGGAACACTGAAGCTTTCTTT | CASSLQGRGNTEAFF
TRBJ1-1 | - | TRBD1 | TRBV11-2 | TGTGCCAGCAGCTCGCGGTGGACAGGGCCTTCAGTGAACACTGAAGCTTTCTTT | CASSSRWTGPSVNTEAFF
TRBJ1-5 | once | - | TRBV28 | TGTGCCAGCAGGCCTGGGGGGTGGGGCAATCAGCCCCAGCATTTT | CASRPGGWGNQPQHF
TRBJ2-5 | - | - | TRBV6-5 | TGTGCCAGCAGTTACGAGGGTCGGGAGACCCAGTACTTC | CASSYEGRETQYF
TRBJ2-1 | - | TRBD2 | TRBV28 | TGTGCCAGCAGTCCGAAGCGGACTAGACTGAATGAGCAGTTCTTC | CASSPKRTRLNEQFF
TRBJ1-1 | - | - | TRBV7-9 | TGTGCCAGCGTCGGGGTCTCCACTGAAGCTTTCTTT | CASVGVSTEAFF
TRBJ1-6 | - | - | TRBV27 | TGTGCCAGCGCGGGCTCGGGTAATTCACCCCTCCACTTT | CASAGSGNSPLHF
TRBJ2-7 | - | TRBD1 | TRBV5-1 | TGCGCCAGCAGTTCTGACAGGGGGCGATACGAGCAGTACTTC | CASSSDRGRYEQYF
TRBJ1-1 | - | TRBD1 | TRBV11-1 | TGTGCCAGCAGCCCGGACAGGTTACTTGAAGCTTTCTTT | CASSPDRLLEAFF
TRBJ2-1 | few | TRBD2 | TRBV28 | TGTGCCAGCAGTTCCGTTCTAGCGGGAGTCCGGAATGAGCAGTTCTTC | CASSSVLAGVRNEQFF
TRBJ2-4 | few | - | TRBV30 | TGTGCCTGGAGTAGGGGCCATCTGGTAGCCAAAAACATTCAGTACTTC | CAWSRGHLVAKNIQYF
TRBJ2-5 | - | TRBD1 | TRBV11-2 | TGTGCCAGCAGCTCAAAGGGACCGGACAGGGGCACCCAGTACTTC | CASSSKGPDRGTQYF
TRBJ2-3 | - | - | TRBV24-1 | TGTGCCACCAGTGCCCTAGCCGGGTGGGGCACAGATACGCAGTATTTT | CATSALAGWGTDTQYF
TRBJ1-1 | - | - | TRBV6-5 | TGTGCCAGCAGGTCGCAGGGGAACACTGAAGCTTTCTTT | CASRSQGNTEAFF
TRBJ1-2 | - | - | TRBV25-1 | TGTGCCAGCAGTGAATTCGCGGGGGCCTATGGCTACACCTTC | CASSEFAGAYGYTF
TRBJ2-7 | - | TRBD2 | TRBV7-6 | TGTGCCTCCGGGACTAGCGGGAGGCCAACCTACGAGCAGTACTTC | CASGTSGRPTYEQYF
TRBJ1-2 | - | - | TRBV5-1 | TGCGCCAGCAGCCCCCCTTGGGCCTATGGCTACACCTTC | CASSPPWAYGYTF
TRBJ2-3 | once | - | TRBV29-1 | TGCAGCGCCGGAAATAAGGGGGATACGCAGTATTTT | CSAGNKGDTQYF
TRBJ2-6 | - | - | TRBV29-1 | TGCAGCGTTGGGGGGGAACCCGGGGCCAACGTCCTGACTTTC | CSVGGEPGANVLTF
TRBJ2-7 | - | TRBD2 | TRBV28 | TGTGCCAGCACCACCCGGACTAGCGGGAGCCACGAGCAGTACTTC | CASTTRTSGSHEQYF
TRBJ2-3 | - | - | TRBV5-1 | TGCGCCAGCACCCCCGCGGGCACAGATACGCAGTATTTT | CASTPAGTDTQYF
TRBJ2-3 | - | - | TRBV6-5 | TGTGCCTCCACCTCCCCGCTGGGGCTAGATACGCAGTATTTT | CASTSPLGLDTQYF
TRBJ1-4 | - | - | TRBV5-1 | TGCGCCAGCAGCTTGGACAGCCATAATGAAAAACTGTTTTTT | CASSLDSHNEKLFF
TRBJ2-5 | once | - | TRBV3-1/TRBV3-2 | TGTGCCAGCAGCCATGCACAGGGGAGGGAGACCCAGTACTTC | CASSHAQGRETQYF
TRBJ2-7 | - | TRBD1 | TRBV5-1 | TGCGCCAGCAGCTCCGGGGGGACAGGGGCCTACGAGCAGTACTTC | CASSSGGTGAYEQYF
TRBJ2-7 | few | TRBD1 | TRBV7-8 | TGTGCCAGCAGCTTAGCGGGACAGGCCTACGAGCAGTACTTC | CASSLAGQAYEQYF
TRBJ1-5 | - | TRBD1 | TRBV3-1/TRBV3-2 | TGTGCCAGCAGCCAAACCGGGACAGGCAATCAGCCCCAGCATTTT | CASSQTGTGNQPQHF
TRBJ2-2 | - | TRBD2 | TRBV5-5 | TGTGCCAGCAGCCTGGGGAGGGTTAACACCGGGGAGCTGTTTTTT | CASSLGRVNTGELFF
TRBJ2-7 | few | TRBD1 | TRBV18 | TGTGCCAGCTCACCCGGACAGGGGAGCGAGCAGTACTTC | CASSPGQGSEQYF
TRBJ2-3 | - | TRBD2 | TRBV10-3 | TGTGCCATCAGTGGAGGGGGGGCGGGAGGCCCCGGCGATACGCAGTATTTT | CAISGGGAGGPGDTQYF
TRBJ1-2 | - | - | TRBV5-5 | TGTGCCAGCAGCCCCGGGGGGAACTATGGCTACACCTTC | CASSPGGNYGYTF
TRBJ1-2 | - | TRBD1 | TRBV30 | TGTGCCTGGAGTGGCGGGACAGACTATGGCTACACCTTC | CAWSGGTDYGYTF
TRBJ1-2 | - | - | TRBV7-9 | TGTGCCACCGGGGGTTCGGGCTACACCTTC | CATGGSGYTF
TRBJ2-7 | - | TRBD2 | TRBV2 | TGTGCCACCTGGGGGGGCGGGGGGGACGAGCAGTACTTC | CATWGGGGDEQYF